The present T cell receptor beta chain was sequenced within a study of beta chain features in type 1 diabetes. Study findings and constraints: For Type 1 diabetes patients, all four CD4+ subsets carried TCRB CDR3s that were moderately but significantly shorter.

The table lists this clone with a few counts. The target antigen is unknown. There are 13 residues in the CDR3. V lost 4 bases and J lost 3, with 11 bases in between. CDR1 and CDR2 (germline): SGHRS, YFSETQ. cDNA synthesis used the whole RNA isolate, giving expressed TCRB sequences. Clones were read by immunoSEQ multiplex PCR, and TCRdb kept only the in-frame ones, dropping some. Of around 500,000 clones in the sample, roughly 10% were seen once. The V and J genes are TRBV5-1 and TRBJ2-7, with D tentatively TRBD1 or TRBD2 (5 bases each). The sequence came from a woman aged 18-29 years in good health. Source material: naive CD4+ T cells from blood. The CDR3 loop reads CASSRGRDYEQYF. CDR3 DNA: TGCGCCAGCAGCCGGGGACGGGACTACGAGCAGTACTTC.